These 16 T cell receptor beta chains came from one sample sequenced in a study of cytomegalovirus exposure and HLA in healthy donors. Primers for the PCR totalled 60 Vbeta and 13 Jbeta. Generated by immunoSEQ multiplex PCR, the TCRdb table keeps only in-frame clones and is missing some. Recorded for this sample: 75,000 to 95,000 clones. Sequencing was done on a sample of PBMCs. Receptors originate from a man aged 25 to 45 in good health and CMV-seronegative.

The chain links TRBV18 to TRBJ1-6; D might be TRBD1 (6 bases). The CDR3 consists of 15 residues. Trimming pared 1 base from V and 9 bases from J, leaving 13 bases between. The germline gives CDR1 KGHSH, CDR2 LQKENI. The CDR3 region is CASSPQNREGSPLHF. The CDR3 nucleotides read TGTGCCAGCTCACCACAGAACAGGGAAGGTTCACCCCTCCACTTT. Variable domain in full (rest from reference TRBV18 and TRBJ1-6): NAGVMQNPRHLVRRRGQEARLRCSPMKGHSHVYWYRQLPEEGLKFMVYLQKENIIDESGMPKERFSAEFPKEGPSILRIQQVVRGDSAAYFCASSPQNREGSPLHFGNGTRLTVT.

J is TRBJ2-7 and V is TRBV2; TRBD1 is a possible D gene (6 bases). Germline-derived CDR1 and CDR2 are SNHLY and FYNNEI. This CDR3 comprises 12 residues. The V gene lost 5 bases and the J gene lost 6 bases, with 11 bases spanning the gap. This CDR3 is CASSYYRAEQYF. The CDR3 bases are TGTGCCAGCAGTTACTACAGGGCCGAGCAGTACTTC.

Details on this clone: This CDR3 is also generated by other DNA sequences in the sample. The V gene is TRBV19, the J gene TRBJ2-5; D gene uncertain. In germline, CDR1 is LNHDA, CDR2 SQIVND (reference sequence). V lost 1 base, J lost 2 bases, and 8 bases lay in between. The CDR3 is 14 residues long. This CDR3 reads CASSIGQSQETQYF. CDR3 sequence (DNA): TGTGCCAGTAGTATAGGACAATCACAAGAGACCCAGTACTTC.

The V call is TRBV29-1, the J call TRBJ2-5, with D possibly matching TRBD2 (6 bases). The V and J ends lost 0 bases and 4 bases respectively, with 18 bases between them. The germline V gene has CDR1 SQVTM and CDR2 ANQGSEA. This CDR3 has 16 amino acids. Here the CDR3 DNA reads TGCAGCGTTGAAGACCCGTACGGGGGACTCCCAGAGACCCAGTACTTC. It yields the protein CSVEDPYGGLPETQYF.

CDR3 residues: CASSSTGTSGTDTQYF. CDR3 DNA sequence: TGTGCCAGCAGCTCAACCGGGACTAGCGGCACAGATACGCAGTATTTT. The chain carries TRBV5-4 and TRBJ2-3; 10 bases agree with TRBD2. The J segment lost 1 base and the V segment lost 3 bases, leaving 5 bases of the junction unmatched. In germline, CDR1 is SGHNT, CDR2 YYREEE (reference sequence). This CDR3 region has 16 residues.

This chain uses TRBV11-3 with TRBJ2-1; 8 bases map to TRBD1. The CDR3 runs to 15 residues. The germline V gene has CDR1 SGHNT and CDR2 YENEEA. Trimming took 4 bases from V and 2 from J; bases not matched to a gene: 4. DNA for the CDR3: TGTGCCAGCAGCTGGGGGGACAGGACCTACAATGAGCAGTTCTTC. This encodes CASSWGDRTYNEQFF.

The chain combines TRBV2 with TRBJ1-5; D may be TRBD1 (6 bases). With 7 bases removed from V and 6 bases from J, the gap between germline ends came to 16 bases. The V gene's germline CDR1 is SNHLY and CDR2 FYNNEI. This CDR3 has 14 residues. The CDR3 sequence: CASTAGELGQPQHF. CDR3 sequence (DNA): TGTGCCAGCACCGCAGGGGAGTTGGGTCAGCCCCAGCATTTT.

The chain links TRBV27 to TRBJ2-1, with 9 bases lining up with TRBD2. The CDR3 is 16 amino acids. CDR1 and CDR2 (germline): MNHEY, SMNVEV (reference sequence). The J segment lost 7 bases and the V segment lost 2 bases, leaving 9 bases of the junction unmatched. The CDR3 bases are TGTGCCAGCAGTTTAGCGGGAGGGGGCTTTGTTAATGAGCAGTTCTTC. This encodes CASSLAGGGFVNEQFF.

The chain joins TRBV19 to TRBJ1-4; the D gene is possibly TRBD1 (5 bases). V was cut by 7 bases and J by 10 bases, with 19 bases left in between. This CDR3 is built from 14 residues. Germline lookup yields CDR1 LNHDA and CDR2 SQIVND (reference sequence). The chain's CDR3 is CASTVPQGSGKLFF. The CDR3 DNA is TGTGCCAGTACAGTACCCCAGGGTTCGGGAAAACTGTTTTTT.

The V call is TRBV29-1, the J call TRBJ1-2, with a possible D match to TRBD1 (6 bases). Germline CDR1 SQVTM, CDR2 ANQGSEA. The CDR3 runs 13 residues. V was clipped by 4 bases and J by 4 bases, with 13 bases between them. CDR3 sequence reads: CSVGTVDRYGYTF. Written as DNA, the CDR3 is TGCAGCGTTGGGACAGTAGATCGCTATGGCTACACCTTC.

The rearrangement uses TRBV7-8 and TRBJ2-7, with a possible D match to TRBD2 (5 bases). V gave up 4 bases and J gave up 2 bases, with 12 bases separating them. Per germline, CDR1 SGHVS and CDR2 FQNEAQ. The CDR3 spans 14 residues. The CDR3 reads CASSSLEATYEQYF. The CDR3 DNA reads TGTGCCAGCAGCTCCTTGGAGGCTACCTACGAGCAGTACTTC.

J is TRBJ2-1 and V is TRBV19; D may be TRBD2 (6 bases). CDR3 length: 16 amino acids. V shed 2 bases and J shed 7 bases, with 18 bases lying between them. Germline loops: CDR1 LNHDA, CDR2 SQIVND (reference sequence). The CDR3 spells CASSILSFGSGNEQFF. The CDR3 DNA follows: TGTGCCAGTAGTATACTCTCGTTCGGGAGTGGGAATGAGCAGTTCTTC.

The chain carries TRBV11-3 and TRBJ2-3, with a weak D call TRBD2 (5 bases). V lost 7 bases to trimming and J lost 1 base, with 15 bases between them. The CDR3 runs 15 residues. Looked up from germline, CDR1 is SGHNT and CDR2 is YENEEA. CDR3 sequence (DNA): TGTGCCAGCACCAAGAAGAGAGCGGGCACAGATACGCAGTATTTT. Protein: CASTKKRAGTDTQYF.

The genes are TRBV23-1 and TRBJ2-3; D is perhaps TRBD1 (5 bases). TRBV23-1 is sorted into the ORF group, with uncertain function. Trimming pared 3 bases from V and 4 bases from J, leaving 20 bases between. The CDR3 runs to 17 residues. The CDR3 DNA reads as TGCGCCAGCAGTCAGGCCTGTGACAGCCCTTGGGCAGATACGCAGTATTTT. Translating it yields CASSQACDSPWADTQYF.

The CDR3 here is CASGPAGGRAFF. The CDR3 DNA follows: TGTGCTAGTGGTCCAGCGGGGGGTAGGGCTTTCTTT. This sequence joins TRBV12-5 and TRBJ1-1; tentatively, D is TRBD1 (5 bases). The CDR3 has 12 amino acids. V gave up 5 bases and J gave up 11 bases, with 15 bases separating them. The germline V gene encodes CDR1 LGHNT and CDR2 FRNRAP.

The chain employs TRBV11-2 and TRBJ1-1; maybe TRBD1 (5 bases). The V end was cut by 1 base, the J end by 8 bases, with 11 bases between. The CDR3 is made up of 13 amino acids. Germline CDR1 and CDR2: SGHAT and FQNNGV. The CDR3 is CASSLVVAGEAFF. CDR3 in DNA: TGTGCCAGCAGCTTAGTCGTGGCAGGGGAAGCTTTCTTT.